In this sample, the clone carrying this T cell receptor (beta chain) turned up many times. What it recognizes is unknown. The data derive from a study of early T cells in non-severe SARS-CoV-2 infection. Turning to the study itself: Sequenced bulk RNA came from whole blood that was unsorted, and chains were unpaired. Whole-study findings and limits: Lookups in VDJdb leaned toward anti-spike CD8 responses and missed private and CD4 specificities.

The library protocol tagged individual cDNA molecules with unique molecular identifiers. TCRdb reprocessed the 5' RACE reads with MiXCR, giving one entry per CDR3 protein. The data show under 30,000 distinct CDR3 sequences, 4.3% seen once. This CDR3 comprises 15 residues. The germline V and J ends were trimmed by 5 bases and 0 bases, with 12 bases remaining between them. The germline V gene has CDR1 SGHTA and CDR2 FQGNSA. The clonotype was recovered from an adult who was a healthcare worker with PCR-confirmed SARS-CoV-2 infection or an uninfected control (not recorded which). V is TRBV7-2 and J is TRBJ2-3; weak D call: TRBD2 (6 bases). The sequenced sample consisted of whole blood. The CDR3 spells CASSPGVASTDTQYF. The CDR3 DNA is TGTGCCAGCAGCCCGGGGGTTGCTAGCACAGATACGCAGTATTTT.